This TCR beta chain was profiled in a study of T cells in Graves' hyperthyroidism and ophthalmopathy. Study-level findings and limits: Ophthalmopathy was told apart from stable hyperthyroidism by a 13 V-J model. Blood also showed most of the thyroid clonotypes that were expanded above 0.001.

As for this clonotype: Its antigen remains unknown.

V lost 7 bases, J lost 6 bases, and 11 bases stayed unmatched. Germline V gene lookup returns CDR1 LGHDT and CDR2 YNNKEL (reference sequence). The CDR3 consists of 14 residues. Template material for amplifying TCR beta CDR3 regions consisted of RNA transcripts. HTBI primers were used for first-round RT-PCR of the TCR CDR3. Via MiXCR, TCRdb re-called the multiplex PCR reads, giving one row per CDR3 protein. The data hold some 400,000 distinct CDR3 sequences, with about 15% observed a single time. Uncontrolled infection, other autoimmune disease, pregnancy and lactation each barred patients from inclusion. Fresh peripheral blood, roughly 9.8 ml of it, supplied the PBMCs.

Sequenced material: blood. The sequence was collected from a woman in her sixties or seventies with Graves' hyperthyroidism. This chain joins TRBV3-1 and TRBJ2-7; the match to TRBD2 covers 8 bases. The CDR3 DNA reads as TGTGCCAGCACCAAGGGTAGCGGGAATGGCGAGCAGTACTTC. It yields the protein CASTKGSGNGEQYF.